There are a few counts of the clone carrying this T cell receptor (beta chain). As handled by the study authors: Estimated nucleated cell counts came from reference gene primer amplification. The table came from immunoSEQ multiplex PCR; TCRdb's copy has only in-frame clones and leaves some out. The DNA gave D and trimming, while V, J and clone size come from that table. This table holds 150,000 to 200,000 clones, around nine tenths found once. CDR3 length equals 12 residues. The junction had 3 bases not matched to a gene; V was cut back by 6 bases and J by 6 bases. Per germline, CDR1 SGHNT and CDR2 YENEEA. This sample stems from a study of blood T cell repertoires in COVID-19. Study-wide context: The samples span acute and convalescent COVID-19 from the United States, Italy and Spain.

The chain couples TRBV11-3 to TRBJ1-1; 8 bases agree with TRBD1. The receptor comes from a man aged 55 to 69 with active or convalescent COVID-19. The sequenced sample consisted of peripheral blood. For the CDR3, the DNA is TGTGCCAGCAGTACAGGGGGGCCTGAAGCTTTCTTT. Translation gives CASSTGGPEAFF.